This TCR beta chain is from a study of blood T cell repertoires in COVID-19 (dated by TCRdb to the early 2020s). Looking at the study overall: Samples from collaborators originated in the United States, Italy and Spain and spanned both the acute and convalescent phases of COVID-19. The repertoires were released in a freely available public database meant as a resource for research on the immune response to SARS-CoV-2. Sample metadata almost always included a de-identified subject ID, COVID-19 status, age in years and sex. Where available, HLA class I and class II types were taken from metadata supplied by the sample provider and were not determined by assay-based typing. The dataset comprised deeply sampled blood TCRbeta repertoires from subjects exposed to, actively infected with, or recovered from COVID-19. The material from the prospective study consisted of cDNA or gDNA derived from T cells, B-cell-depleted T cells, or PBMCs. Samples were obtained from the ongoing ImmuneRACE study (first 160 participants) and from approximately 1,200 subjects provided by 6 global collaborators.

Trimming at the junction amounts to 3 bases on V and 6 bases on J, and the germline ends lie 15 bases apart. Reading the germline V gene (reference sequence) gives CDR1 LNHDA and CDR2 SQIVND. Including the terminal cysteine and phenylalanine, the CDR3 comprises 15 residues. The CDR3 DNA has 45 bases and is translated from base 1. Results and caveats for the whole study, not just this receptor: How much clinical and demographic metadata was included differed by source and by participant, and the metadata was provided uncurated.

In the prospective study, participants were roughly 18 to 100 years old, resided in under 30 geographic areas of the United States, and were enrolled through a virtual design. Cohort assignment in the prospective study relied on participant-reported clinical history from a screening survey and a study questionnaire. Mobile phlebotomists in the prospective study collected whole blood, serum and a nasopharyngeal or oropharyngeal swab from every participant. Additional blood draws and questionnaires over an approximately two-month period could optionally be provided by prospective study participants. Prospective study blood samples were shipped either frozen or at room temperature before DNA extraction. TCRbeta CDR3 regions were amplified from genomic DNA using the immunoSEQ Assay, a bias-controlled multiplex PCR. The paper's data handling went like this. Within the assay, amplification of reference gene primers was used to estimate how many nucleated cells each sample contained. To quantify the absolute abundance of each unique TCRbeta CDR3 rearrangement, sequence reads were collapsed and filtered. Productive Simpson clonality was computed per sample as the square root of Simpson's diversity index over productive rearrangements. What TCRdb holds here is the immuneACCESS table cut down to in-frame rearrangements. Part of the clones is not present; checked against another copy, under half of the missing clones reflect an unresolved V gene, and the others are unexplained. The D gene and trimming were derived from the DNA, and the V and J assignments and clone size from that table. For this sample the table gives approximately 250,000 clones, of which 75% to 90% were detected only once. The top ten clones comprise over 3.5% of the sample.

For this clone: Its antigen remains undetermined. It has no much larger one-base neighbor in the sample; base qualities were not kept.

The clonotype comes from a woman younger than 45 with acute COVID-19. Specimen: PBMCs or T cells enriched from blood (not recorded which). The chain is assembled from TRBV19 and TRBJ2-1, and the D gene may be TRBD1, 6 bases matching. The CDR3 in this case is CASSIQGRGINEQFF. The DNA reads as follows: TGTGCCAGTAGTATCCAGGGCAGGGGTATCAATGAGCAGTTCTTC.